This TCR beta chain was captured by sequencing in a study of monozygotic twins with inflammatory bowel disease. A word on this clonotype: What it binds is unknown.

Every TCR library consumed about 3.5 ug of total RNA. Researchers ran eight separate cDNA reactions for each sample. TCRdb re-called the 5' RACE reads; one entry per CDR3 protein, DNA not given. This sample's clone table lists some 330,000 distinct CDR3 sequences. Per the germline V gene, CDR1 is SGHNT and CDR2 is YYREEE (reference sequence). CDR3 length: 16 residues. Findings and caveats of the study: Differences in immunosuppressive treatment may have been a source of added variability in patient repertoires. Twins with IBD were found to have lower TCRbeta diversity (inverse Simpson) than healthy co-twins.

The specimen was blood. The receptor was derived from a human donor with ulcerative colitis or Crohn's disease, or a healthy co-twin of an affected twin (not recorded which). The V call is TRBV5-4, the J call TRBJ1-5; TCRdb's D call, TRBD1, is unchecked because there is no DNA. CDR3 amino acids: CATRQGAPNSNQPQHF.